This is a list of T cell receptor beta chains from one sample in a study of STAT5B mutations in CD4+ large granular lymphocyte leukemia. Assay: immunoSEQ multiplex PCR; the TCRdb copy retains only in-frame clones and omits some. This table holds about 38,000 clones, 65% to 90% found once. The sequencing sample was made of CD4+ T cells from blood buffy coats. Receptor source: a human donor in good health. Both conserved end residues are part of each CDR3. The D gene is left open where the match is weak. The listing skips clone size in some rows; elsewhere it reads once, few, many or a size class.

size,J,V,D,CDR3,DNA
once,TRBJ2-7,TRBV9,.,CASSVAGHSYEQYF,TGTGCCAGCAGCGTAGCTGGGCACTCCTACGAGCAGTACTTC
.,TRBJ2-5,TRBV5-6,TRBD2,CASSLRAGGPETQYF,TGTGCCAGCAGCTTGCGAGCGGGGGGGCCCGAGACCCAGTACTTC
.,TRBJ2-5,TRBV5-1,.,CASNPSGSQETQYF,TGCGCCAGCAACCCTTCGGGATCCCAAGAGACCCAGTACTTC
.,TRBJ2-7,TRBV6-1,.,CASSEVGYEQYF,TGTGCCAGCAGTGAAGTGGGCTACGAGCAGTACTTC
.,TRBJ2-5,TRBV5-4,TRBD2,CASSLAGGEETQYF,TGTGCCAGCAGCTTGGCGGGAGGGGAGGAGACCCAGTACTTC
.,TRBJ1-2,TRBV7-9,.,CASSQWTDSNYGYTF,TGTGCCAGCAGCCAATGGACAGATTCTAACTATGGCTACACCTTC
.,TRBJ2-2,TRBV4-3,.,CASSQGHHTGELFF,TGCGCCAGCAGCCAAGGACATCACACCGGGGAGCTGTTTTTT
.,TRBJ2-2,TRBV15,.,CATSRDTTPGELFF,TGTGCCACCAGCAGAGATACGACGCCCGGGGAGCTGTTTTTT
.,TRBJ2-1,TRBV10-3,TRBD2,CAISDAGGGDEQFF,TGTGCCATCAGTGATGCGGGAGGGGGGGATGAGCAGTTCTTC
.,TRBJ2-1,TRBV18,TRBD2,CASSPLSGGDNEQFF,TGTGCCAGCTCACCATTGAGCGGGGGAGACAATGAGCAGTTCTTC
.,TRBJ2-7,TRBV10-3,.,CAITEGGSYEQYF,TGTGCCATCACGGAGGGTGGCTCCTACGAGCAGTACTTC
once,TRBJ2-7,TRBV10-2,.,CASSDRGGSSYEQYF,TGCGCCAGCAGTGATCGGGGAGGTTCCTCCTACGAGCAGTACTTC
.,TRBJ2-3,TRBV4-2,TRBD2,CASSQDWTSGFTDTQYF,TGTGCCAGCAGCCAAGATTGGACTAGCGGTTTCACAGATACGCAGTATTTT
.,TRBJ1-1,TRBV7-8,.,CASSLGPRGSTEAFF,TGTGCCAGCAGCTTAGGCCCACGGGGGAGCACTGAAGCTTTCTTT
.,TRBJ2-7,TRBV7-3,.,CASTLEGNEQYF,TGTGCCAGCACCTTAGAGGGGAACGAGCAGTACTTC
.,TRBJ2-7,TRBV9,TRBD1,CASSGRDRDHEQYF,TGTGCCAGCAGCGGCCGGGACAGGGACCACGAGCAGTACTTC
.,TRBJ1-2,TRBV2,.,CASTRDTSNYGYTF,TGTGCCAGCACCCGGGACACCTCTAACTATGGCTACACCTTC
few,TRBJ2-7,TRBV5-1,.,CASSSGTTYEQYF,TGCGCCAGCAGCTCCGGGACAACCTACGAGCAGTACTTC
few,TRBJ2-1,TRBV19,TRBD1,CASSVGQAEQFF,TGTGCCAGTAGTGTCGGACAGGCTGAGCAGTTCTTC
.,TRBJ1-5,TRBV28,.,CASSPLGPQHF,TGTGCCAGCAGCCCCTTAGGGCCCCAGCATTTT
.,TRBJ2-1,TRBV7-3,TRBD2,CASSPTSGAAYNEQFF,TGTGCCAGCAGCCCCACTAGCGGGGCGGCCTACAATGAGCAGTTCTTC
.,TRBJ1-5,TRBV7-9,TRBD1,CASSLTGQGRQPQHF,TGTGCCAGCAGCTTAACGGGACAGGGGAGACAGCCCCAGCATTTT
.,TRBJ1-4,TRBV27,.,CASRAGLSTNEKLFF,TGTGCCAGCAGGGCCGGACTATCAACTAATGAAAAACTGTTTTTT
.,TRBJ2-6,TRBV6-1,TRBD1,CAGAQGGSGANVLTF,TGTGCCGGGGCACAGGGGGGCTCTGGGGCCAACGTCCTGACTTTC
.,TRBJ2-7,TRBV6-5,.,CASSLQSGFHEQYF,TGTGCCAGCAGCCTACAATCGGGCTTCCACGAGCAGTACTTC
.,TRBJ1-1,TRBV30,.,CAWSGLSGAMNTEAFF,TGTGCCTGGAGTGGCCTAAGCGGGGCTATGAACACTGAAGCTTTCTTT
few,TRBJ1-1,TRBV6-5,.,CASSSRTVSMNTEAFF,TGTGCCAGCAGTTCCAGGACAGTTTCCATGAACACTGAAGCTTTCTTT
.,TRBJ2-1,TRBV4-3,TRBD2,CASSQDGLAGGPNEQFF,TGCGCCAGCAGCCAAGACGGACTAGCGGGAGGTCCCAATGAGCAGTTCTTC
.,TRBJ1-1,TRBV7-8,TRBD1,CASSLTGQNTEAFF,TGTGCCAGCAGCTTGACAGGGCAGAACACTGAAGCTTTCTTT
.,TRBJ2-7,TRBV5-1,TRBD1,CASSLGGSGQGGNEQYF,TGCGCCAGCAGCTTGGGAGGATCCGGACAGGGGGGAAACGAGCAGTACTTC
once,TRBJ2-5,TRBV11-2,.,CASSIVHMREETQYF,TGTGCCAGCAGCATCGTTCATATGAGAGAAGAGACCCAGTACTTC
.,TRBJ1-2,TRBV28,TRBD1,CASSFTGGNYGYTF,TGTGCCAGCAGTTTCACAGGGGGGAACTATGGCTACACCTTC
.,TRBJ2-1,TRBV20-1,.,CSTGPVDEQFF,TGCAGCACCGGGCCGGTGGATGAGCAGTTCTTC
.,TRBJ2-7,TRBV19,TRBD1,CASSIGTGPYEQYF,TGTGCCAGTAGTATAGGGACAGGGCCGTACGAGCAGTACTTC
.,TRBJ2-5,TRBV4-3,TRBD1,CASSQGVGTAQETQYF,TGCGCCAGCAGCCAGGGGGTCGGGACAGCCCAAGAGACCCAGTACTTC
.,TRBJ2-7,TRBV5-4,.,CASSFQGQSYEQYF,TGTGCCAGCAGCTTTCAGGGGCAGTCCTACGAGCAGTACTTC
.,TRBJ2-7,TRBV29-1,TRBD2,CSVEEPGLAGSSYEQYF,TGCAGCGTTGAAGAGCCGGGACTAGCGGGGAGCTCCTACGAGCAGTACTTC
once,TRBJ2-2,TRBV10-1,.,CASSLDTTDTGELFF,TGCGCCAGCAGTCTGGACACGACGGACACCGGGGAGCTGTTTTTT